This entry lists 2 T cell receptor beta chains sequenced from one sample in a study of blood T cell repertoires in COVID-19. The assay was immunoSEQ multiplex PCR, and TCRdb's table has in-frame clones only and misses some. The table lists tens of thousands of clones, 85% to 90% of them singletons. Sequenced material: peripheral blood. These receptors were taken from a man aged 50-59 years with active COVID-19.

The chain joins TRBV4-3 to TRBJ1-1; a weak D match, TRBD1 (5 bases). Germline assignment: CDR1 LGHNA and CDR2 YSLEER. This CDR3 has 16 residues. Trimming stripped 2 bases from V and 3 bases from J, with 16 bases between. CDR3 loop: CASSQNPAGTHTEAFF. CDR3 DNA sequence: TGCGCCAGCAGCCAAAACCCAGCGGGGACCCACACTGAAGCTTTCTTT.

The chain joins TRBV28 to TRBJ1-1, with unresolved D. The CDR3 runs to 13 residues. Germline V lookup: CDR1 MDHEN, CDR2 SYDVKM. Between the trimmed V and J ends, which lost 5 bases and 7 bases, there was a span of 14 bases. The CDR3 here is CASSTSLGGEAFF. The CDR3 DNA reads as TGTGCCAGCAGTACCTCGCTTGGAGGTGAAGCTTTCTTT.